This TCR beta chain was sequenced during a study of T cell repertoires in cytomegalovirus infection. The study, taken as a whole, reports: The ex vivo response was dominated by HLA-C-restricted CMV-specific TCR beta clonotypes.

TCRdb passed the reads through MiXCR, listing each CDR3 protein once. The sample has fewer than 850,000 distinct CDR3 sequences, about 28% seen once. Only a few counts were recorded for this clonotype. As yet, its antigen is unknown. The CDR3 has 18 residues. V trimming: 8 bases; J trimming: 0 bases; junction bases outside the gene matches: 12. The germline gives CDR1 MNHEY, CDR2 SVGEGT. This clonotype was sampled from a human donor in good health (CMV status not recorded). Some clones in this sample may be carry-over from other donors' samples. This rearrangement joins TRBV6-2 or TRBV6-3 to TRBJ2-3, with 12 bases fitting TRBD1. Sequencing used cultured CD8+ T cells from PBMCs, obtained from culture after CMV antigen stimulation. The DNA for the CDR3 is TGTGCCAGCGGGGGACAGGGGGCGTACGGTCCCAGCACAGATACGCAGTATTTT. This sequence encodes CASGGQGAYGPSTDTQYF.